The 13 T cell receptor beta chains presented below share a single source sample, sequenced in a study of T cell responses to AZD1222 COVID-19 vaccine. Here immunoSEQ multiplex PCR was the method, and the copy in TCRdb shows in-frame clones only, minus some. The sample gives 85,000 to 95,000 clones, 89% of which show up once; just over 5.5% is in the top ten. The specimen comprised peripheral blood, sampled 28 days after the second AZD1222 dose. The receptors derive from an adult who received the AZD1222 COVID-19 vaccine.

This chain's CDR3 is CASSFGLEGELFF. The CDR3 DNA reads TGCGCCAGCAGCTTTGGATTGGAGGGGGAGCTGTTTTTT. J is TRBJ2-2 and V is TRBV5-1; D is ambiguous. The V and J ends lost 2 bases and 8 bases respectively, with 10 bases between them. There are 13 residues in the CDR3. CDR1 and CDR2 (germline): SGHRS, YFSETQ.

This chain uses TRBV7-9 with TRBJ1-1, with D maybe TRBD1 (5 bases). Germline V CDR1 and CDR2: SEHNR, FQNEAQ (reference sequence). The CDR3 consists of 18 residues. The germline V and J ends were trimmed by 7 bases and 0 bases, with 24 bases remaining between them. CDR3: CASTAYMSGVQVNTEAFF. The CDR3 region has the DNA TGTGCCAGCACAGCTTACATGTCGGGGGTACAGGTGAACACTGAAGCTTTCTTT.

This sequence joins TRBV6-5 and TRBJ2-3; D remains ambiguous. Between the trimmed V and J ends, which lost 6 bases and 5 bases, there was a span of 9 bases. There are 12 residues in the CDR3. The germline CDR1 and CDR2 sequences are MNHEY and SVGAGI. The CDR3 coding sequence is TGTGCCAGCAGCCTAGTTGGAGATACGCAGTATTTT. Encoded protein: CASSLVGDTQYF.

V is TRBV5-1 and J is TRBJ2-5; 11 bases map to TRBD1. The CDR3 is 15 residues long. CDR1 and CDR2 from the germline V gene are SGHRS and YFSETQ. The junction had 2 bases not matched to a gene; V was cut back by 2 bases and J by 2 bases. The CDR3 protein is CASSFGTGGQETQYF. The DNA of the CDR3 is TGCGCCAGCAGCTTCGGGACAGGGGGACAAGAGACCCAGTACTTC.

The gene calls are TRBV5-1 and TRBJ2-2; 9 bases line up with TRBD1. V was clipped by 4 bases and J by 1 base; unmatched bases: 2. CDR1 and CDR2 from the germline V gene are SGHRS and YFSETQ. The CDR3 sequence is 15 residues long. The CDR3 nucleotides are TGCGCCAGCAGCAGGGGACAGGGGAACACCGGGGAGCTGTTTTTT. The encoded protein is CASSRGQGNTGELFF.

The J gene is TRBJ1-1, the V gene TRBV5-1, with 7 bases fitting TRBD1. The germline CDR1 and CDR2 sequences are SGHRS and YFSETQ. Trimming removed 5 bases from V and 5 bases from J; junction bases left unmatched: 12. This CDR3 contains 15 residues. CDR3 in DNA: TGCGCCAGCAGTGATGGACAGGTGGGGGTAACTGAAGCTTTCTTT. Its protein product is CASSDGQVGVTEAFF. Combining the CDR3 with reference TRBV5-1 and TRBJ1-1 gives the whole variable domain KAGVTQTPRYLIKTRGQQVTLSCSPISGHRSVSWYQQTPGQGLQFLFEYFSETQRNKGNFPGRFSGRQFSNSRSEMNVSTLELGDSALYLCASSDGQVGVTEAFFGQGTRLTVV.

The chain uses TRBV10-3 and TRBJ1-1, with D possibly being TRBD1 (5 bases). The CDR3 loop spans 14 amino acids. V lost 3 bases and J lost 4, with 12 bases in between. The germline CDR1 and CDR2 sequences are ENHRY and SYGVKD. The CDR3 protein is CAISEQVPGTEAFF. Written as DNA, the CDR3 is TGTGCCATCAGTGAACAGGTACCGGGCACTGAAGCTTTCTTT.

J is TRBJ1-2 and V is TRBV29-1, with D maybe TRBD1 (5 bases). Trimming removed 0 bases from V and 4 bases from J, with 18 bases in between. This CDR3 is 16 amino acids long. The V gene's germline CDR1 is SQVTM and CDR2 ANQGSEA. CDR3 amino acids: CSVEDFSRDGGYGYTF. CDR3 coding DNA: TGCAGCGTTGAAGATTTTTCTAGGGATGGGGGCTATGGCTACACCTTC.

The chain has TRBV28 and TRBJ2-7; 7 positions match TRBD2. The CDR3 spans 14 residues. CDR1 is MDHEN, CDR2 SYDVKM, per germline. The V segment lost 3 bases and the J segment 3 bases; nucleotides outside the gene matches: 5. The CDR3 DNA reads TGTGCCAGCAGTTTTTCCGGGAGGAGCTACGAGCAGTACTTC. Translating it yields CASSFSGRSYEQYF.

V is TRBV29-1 and J is TRBJ1-1; 8 bases match TRBD1. Germline-derived CDR1 and CDR2 are SQVTM and ANQGSEA. The J segment lost 1 base and the V segment lost 6 bases, leaving 7 bases of the junction unmatched. The CDR3 loop spans 14 amino acids. CDR3 coding DNA: TGCAGCGTCCATCTTGACAGGGGGAACACTGAAGCTTTCTTT. Protein product: CSVHLDRGNTEAFF.

This chain connects TRBV28 to TRBJ1-4; 8 bases agree with TRBD1. The germline V gene encodes CDR1 MDHEN and CDR2 SYDVKM. With V trimmed by 5 bases and J by 6 bases, 5 bases remained unmatched. The CDR3 runs 14 residues. The CDR3 sequence is CASSRTGKDEKLFF. The CDR3 DNA follows: TGTGCCAGCAGTCGGACAGGGAAGGATGAAAAACTGTTTTTT.

This chain links TRBV5-8 with TRBJ1-5; no firm D call. Trimming took off 2 bases at V and 1 base at J, with 1 base between the two ends. CDR1 is SGHTS and CDR2 is YDEGEE in the germline V gene. The CDR3 is 12 amino acids. The CDR3 nucleotides read TGTGCCAGCAGCTTAAGCAATCAGCCCCAGCATTTT. Its translation is CASSLSNQPQHF.

The V call is TRBV30, the J call TRBJ1-2; possibly TRBD1 for D (5 bases). Germline V gives CDR1 GTSNPN, CDR2 SVGIG (reference sequence). Trimming shortened V by 4 bases and J by 5 bases, and 11 bases separated the two germline ends. The length of the CDR3 is 12 residues. CDR3 in DNA: TGTGCCTGGACCCCAGGGAAATATGGCTACACCTTC. Translated, it gives CAWTPGKYGYTF.